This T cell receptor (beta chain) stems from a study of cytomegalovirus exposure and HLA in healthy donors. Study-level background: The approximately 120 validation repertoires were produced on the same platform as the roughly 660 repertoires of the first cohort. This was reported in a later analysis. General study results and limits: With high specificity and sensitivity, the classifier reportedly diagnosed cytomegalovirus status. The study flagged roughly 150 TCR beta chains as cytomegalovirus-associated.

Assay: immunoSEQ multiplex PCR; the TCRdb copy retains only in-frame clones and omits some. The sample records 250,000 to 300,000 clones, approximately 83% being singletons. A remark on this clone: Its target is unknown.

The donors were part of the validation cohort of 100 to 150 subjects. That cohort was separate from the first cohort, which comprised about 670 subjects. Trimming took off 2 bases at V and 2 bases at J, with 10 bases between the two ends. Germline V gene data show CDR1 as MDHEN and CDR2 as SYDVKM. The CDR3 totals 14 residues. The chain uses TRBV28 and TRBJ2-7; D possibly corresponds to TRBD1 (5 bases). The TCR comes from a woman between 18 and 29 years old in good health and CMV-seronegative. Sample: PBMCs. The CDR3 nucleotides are TGTGCCAGCAGTTTACCTGACAGAACCTACGAGCAGTACTTC. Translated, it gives CASSLPDRTYEQYF.